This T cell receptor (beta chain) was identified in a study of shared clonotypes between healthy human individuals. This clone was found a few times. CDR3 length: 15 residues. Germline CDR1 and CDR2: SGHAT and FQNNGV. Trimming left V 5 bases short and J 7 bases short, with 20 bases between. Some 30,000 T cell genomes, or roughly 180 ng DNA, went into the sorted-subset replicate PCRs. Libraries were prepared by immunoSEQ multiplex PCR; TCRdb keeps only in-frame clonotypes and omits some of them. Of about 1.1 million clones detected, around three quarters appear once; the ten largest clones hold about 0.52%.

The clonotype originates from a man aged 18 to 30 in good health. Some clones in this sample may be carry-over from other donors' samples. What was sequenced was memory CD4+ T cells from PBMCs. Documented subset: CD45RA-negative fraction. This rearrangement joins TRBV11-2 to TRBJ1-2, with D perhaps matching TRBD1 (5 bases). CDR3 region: CASSVVGRGNGGYTF. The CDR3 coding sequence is TGTGCCAGCAGCGTGGTTGGGCGGGGGAACGGTGGCTACACCTTC.